These 23 T cell receptor beta chains originate from one sample sequenced in a study of blood T cells in healthy people across ages (dated by TCRdb to 2014 to 2015). Receptors were amplified or captured by 5' RACE. The sequencer listed for this sample is Illumina HiSeq 2500. A second roughly 7 to 11 cycle PCR used a sample-barcoded 5' primer and a J-beta primer mix. TCRdb trimmed public reads at Q25 via fastp, called clones via MiXCR and kept in-frame beta chains. Entries are consolidated by CDR3 protein sequence, retaining the most common genes and DNA. The sample table contains fewer than 800,000 distinct CDR3 sequences; only one count was recorded for 45% to 50% of them. Together, the top ten hold 25% to 35% of the sample. Sequencing was carried out using blood. Receptors originate from a woman aged 60-70 years in good health.

The chain joins TRBV5-1 to TRBJ2-7, with TRBD2 identical over 15 bases. The V and J ends lost 6 bases and 4 bases, in that order; junction bases with no gene match: 11. The CDR3 contains 17 residues. Germline CDR1 reads SGHRS; CDR2 reads YFSETQ. CDR3: CASTQGLAGGFIYEQYF. The CDR3 region has the DNA TGCGCCAGCACCCAAGGACTAGCGGGAGGGTTTATTTACGAGCAGTACTTC.

The V call is TRBV20-1, the J call TRBJ1-2; D ambiguous. CDR1 is DFQATT, CDR2 SNEGSKA, per germline (reference sequence). V was trimmed by 1 base and J by 8 bases, leaving 14 bases between them. CDR3 length: 13 amino acids. The CDR3 DNA sequence: TGCAGTGCTAGAGGATTGTACGGGGAAGGCTACACCTTC. Translation: CSARGLYGEGYTF.

This rearrangement joins TRBV2 to TRBJ2-7; TRBD1 is a possible D gene (6 bases). The germline gives CDR1 SNHLY, CDR2 FYNNEI. CDR3 length equals 12 residues. Trimming shortened V by 10 bases and J by 4 bases, and 14 bases separated the two germline ends. This CDR3 reads CATRQVGYEQYF. The CDR3, as DNA: TGTGCCACCAGACAGGTCGGATACGAGCAGTACTTC.

The J gene is TRBJ2-1, the V gene TRBV9, with D unclear. Germline V CDR1 and CDR2: SGDLS, YYNGEE. The V end was cut by 0 bases, the J end by 4 bases, with 8 bases between. CDR3 length equals 14 residues. The CDR3 loop reads CASSVASEYNEQFF. The CDR3 nucleotides are TGTGCCAGCAGCGTAGCTTCGGAGTACAATGAGCAGTTCTTC.

This chain uses TRBV11-2 with TRBJ2-4; TRBD1 matches 8 bases. The DNA end is more similar to TRBJ2-5, so the J call may be wrong. In germline, CDR1 is SGHAT, CDR2 FQNNGV. This CDR3 contains 16 residues. The CDR3, as DNA: TGTGCCAGCAGCTCGCGGGACAGGATCCGGTTGGAGACCCAGTACTTC. Its translation: CASSSRDRIRLETQYF.

V gene TRBV5-1 combines with J gene TRBJ1-2; a possible D gene is TRBD1 (5 bases). Trimming shortened V by 5 bases and J by 2 bases, and 10 bases separated the two germline ends. CDR1 is SGHRS and CDR2 is YFSETQ in the germline V gene. The CDR3 spans 13 residues. The CDR3 protein is CASSEDKNYGYTF. The DNA of the CDR3 is TGCGCCAGCAGTGAGGACAAGAACTATGGCTACACCTTC.

The rearrangement links TRBV20-1 to TRBJ2-3, with TRBD2 matching over 9 bases. V gave up 0 bases and J gave up 2 bases; unmatched junction bases: 6. The CDR3 runs 16 residues. CDR1 and CDR2 (germline): DFQATT, SNEGSKA (reference sequence). This chain's CDR3 is CSARDLAGAHTDTQYF. As DNA, the CDR3 is TGCAGTGCTAGAGACTTAGCGGGGGCCCACACAGATACGCAGTATTTT.

This clonotype was recorded at least ten times. This chain connects TRBV6-2 or TRBV6-3 to TRBJ2-5; possible D gene TRBD1, 6 bases. Germline-derived CDR1 and CDR2 are MNHEY and SVGEGT. The CDR3 is 15 residues long. Trimming removed 8 bases from V and 2 bases from J, with 18 bases in between. CDR3 protein: CASALRADSQETQYF. The CDR3 nucleotides read TGTGCCAGCGCCCTACGGGCGGACAGTCAAGAGACCCAGTACTTC.

The CDR3 region is CASSSLAGQNTEAFF. The CDR3 bases are TGCGCCAGCAGCTCCTTAGCAGGGCAGAACACTGAAGCTTTCTTT. V usage is TRBV5-1 and J usage is TRBJ1-1; possible D gene TRBD1, 5 bases. This CDR3 has 15 residues. Germline V gene lookup returns CDR1 SGHRS and CDR2 YFSETQ. V was cut by 3 bases and J by 1 base, with 13 bases left in between.

Comments on this clonotype: The junction does not match germline at one end; this may be a read error. The chain links TRBV20-1 to TRBJ1-5, with D possibly being TRBD1 (6 bases). Per germline, CDR1 DFQATT and CDR2 SNEGSKA (reference sequence). The CDR3 consists of 13 residues. The CDR3 coding sequence is TGCAGTGCTACGAACAGGGAAAATCGGCCCCAGCATTTT. It is translated as CSATNRENRPQHF.

V usage is TRBV6-5 and J usage is TRBJ2-1, with 9 nucleotides matching TRBD2. Trimming cost V 7 bases and J 0 bases; bases outside gene matches: 7. CDR3 length: 16 residues. In germline, CDR1 is MNHEY, CDR2 SVGAGI. In DNA, the CDR3 is TGTGCCAGCACCAGCAGCGGGAGGCTCTCCTACAATGAGCAGTTCTTC. Encoded protein: CASTSSGRLSYNEQFF.

Regarding this clonotype: A read error may account for a junction end that differs from germline. The V gene is TRBV7-8, the J gene TRBJ2-4; 7 bases map to TRBD1. The end of the DNA fits TRBJ2-7 better, so the J call may be wrong. This CDR3 has 14 residues. Germline V CDR1 and CDR2: SGHVS, FQNEAQ. The CDR3 nucleotides are TGTGCCTGCAGCTCCGACAGGGAATCCCTCGAGCAGTACTTC. It translates to CACSSDRESLEQYF.

This clonotype was detected a few times. The chain uses TRBV9 and TRBJ2-3; D gene unclear. V was shortened by 2 bases and J by 4 bases, with 11 bases between the two germline ends. The length of the CDR3 is 14 residues. Germline CDR1 SGDLS, CDR2 YYNGEE. The CDR3 reads CASSVRPGPDTQYF. The CDR3 coding sequence is TGTGCCAGCAGCGTGAGGCCCGGTCCAGATACGCAGTATTTT.

This clonotype occurred a few times. The chain joins TRBV20-1 to TRBJ1-5, with TRBD1 matching over 7 bases. Germline V gene lookup returns CDR1 DFQATT and CDR2 SNEGSKA (reference sequence). The CDR3 contains 15 residues. The junction had 11 bases not matched to a gene; V was cut back by 3 bases and J by 6 bases. The CDR3 sequence is CSASLSQQGSQPQHF. The CDR3 DNA sequence: TGCAGTGCTAGCCTCTCCCAACAGGGGTCTCAGCCCCAGCATTTT.

A few counts support this clonotype. This sequence joins TRBV11-3 and TRBJ2-4, with a tentative D call TRBD2 (5 bases). V gave up 1 base and J gave up 7 bases, with 11 bases separating them. Germline V gene data show CDR1 as SGHNT and CDR2 as YENEEA. This CDR3 region has 14 residues. The CDR3 coding sequence is TGTGCCAGCAGCTTAGGAGGCTCGGGGAACATTCAGTACTTC. This gives the protein CASSLGGSGNIQYF.

This clonotype was picked up a small number of times. The chain uses TRBV12-3 or TRBV12-4 and TRBJ1-5; unclear D gene. With 5 bases removed from V and 5 bases from J, the gap between germline ends came to 10 bases. The CDR3 is 13 amino acids. The CDR3, as DNA: TGTGCCAGCAGTCCGGGTGGCGATCAGCCCCAGCATTTT. Its protein product is CASSPGGDQPQHF.

This clonotype was picked up a small number of times. The V gene is TRBV25-1, the J gene TRBJ2-7; TRBD1 matches at 7 bases. V lost 6 bases, J lost 0 bases, and 2 bases stayed unmatched. The CDR3 consists of 13 residues. Looked up from germline, CDR1 is MGHDK and CDR2 is SYGVNS. The CDR3 DNA sequence: TGTGCCAGCAGGACAGGGAACTCCTACGAGCAGTACTTC. The encoded protein is CASRTGNSYEQYF.

V is TRBV7-9 and J is TRBJ2-7; D perhaps matches TRBD2 (5 bases). V dropped 4 bases and J dropped 6 bases, with 10 bases sitting between them. The CDR3 has 12 residues. The germline gives CDR1 SEHNR, CDR2 FQNEAQ (reference sequence). This CDR3 is CASSSAGIEQYF. In nucleotides, the CDR3 is TGTGCCAGCAGCTCGGCCGGGATCGAGCAGTACTTC.

CDR3 coding DNA: TGTGCCAGCAGTTTTGGGGGGCGTGGAGATACGCAGTATTTT. It translates to CASSFGGRGDTQYF. The rearrangement links TRBV12-3 or TRBV12-4 to TRBJ2-3; D could derive from TRBD1 or TRBD2 (6 bases each). The CDR3 has 14 amino acids. V was cut by 3 bases and J by 5 bases, with 12 bases left in between.

This clonotype was recorded many times. The CDR3 loop reads CAWSVRLNEQFF. The CDR3 DNA follows: TGTGCCTGGAGTGTACGCCTCAATGAGCAGTTCTTC. V usage is TRBV30 and J usage is TRBJ2-1, with unresolved D. V dropped 0 bases and J dropped 6 bases, with 6 bases sitting between them. CDR1 is GTSNPN and CDR2 is SVGIG in the germline V gene (reference sequence). CDR3 length: 12 residues.

This clonotype was seen only a few times. The V gene is TRBV29-1, the J gene TRBJ2-6; D is unclear. Germline V gene sequence: CDR1 SQVTM, CDR2 ANQGSEA. CDR3 length equals 15 residues. V lost 3 bases, J lost 0 bases, and 9 bases lay in between. CDR3 coding DNA: TGCAGCGTTGATGGGGATCACTCTGGGGCCAACGTCCTGACTTTC. Amino acid sequence: CSVDGDHSGANVLTF.

The chain links TRBV29-1 to TRBJ2-1, with 10 bases lining up with TRBD2. Looked up from germline, CDR1 is SQVTM and CDR2 is ANQGSEA. V lost 4 bases, J lost 3 bases, and 12 bases stayed unmatched. The CDR3 covers 17 residues. DNA of the CDR3: TGCAGCGTTGCGGGGGGGCCTAGCGGGAGATTCTACAATGAGCAGTTCTTC. Translation gives CSVAGGPSGRFYNEQFF.

The chain joins TRBV11-1 to TRBJ2-5, with D possibly matching TRBD2 (6 bases). CDR1 and CDR2 (germline): SGHAT, FQDESV (reference sequence). V was clipped by 2 bases and J by 5 bases, with 12 bases between them. CDR3 length equals 14 residues. DNA for the CDR3: TGTGCCAGCAGCTTAATGGAGGGAGAGGAGACCCAGTACTTC. As protein: CASSLMEGEETQYF.